Listed below are T cell receptor beta chains from one sample, sequenced in a study of T-cell memory formation after mild COVID-19. TCRdb reprocessed the 5' RACE reads with MiXCR, giving one entry per CDR3 protein. The sample contains around 300,000 distinct CDR3 sequences, roughly 13% of which appear only once. Sequencing was carried out using PBMCs or a T cell subset sorted from them (not recorded which). The source of these receptors is a man aged 18 to 29 who had mild COVID-19 (a few samples of this study predate the infection). Cell type and time point are not known. CDR3s include the opening cysteine and the closing phenylalanine or tryptophan. A D gene is named only where the DNA matches it firmly. Rows give clone size only sometimes, using once, few, many, or a class for an expanded clone.

.,TRBV5-1,TRBJ2-1,.,CASSWDNEQFF,TGCGCCAGCAGCTGGGACAATGAGCAGTTCTTC
.,TRBV7-2,TRBJ1-6,.,CASSPGGGAQGRTPLHF,TGTGCCAGCAGCCCCGGAGGAGGAGCACAGGGAAGGACACCCCTCCACTTT
many,TRBV6-1,TRBJ2-7,TRBD1,CASSQRQGAYEQYF,TGTGCCAGCAGCCAGAGACAGGGGGCCTACGAGCAGTACTTC
.,TRBV7-2,TRBJ1-1,TRBD1,CASSFDGQELEAFF,TGTGCCAGCAGCTTCGACGGACAGGAATTAGAAGCTTTCTTT
few,TRBV4-3,TRBJ1-6,TRBD1,CASSQEGTENSPLHF,TGCGCCAGCAGCCAAGAGGGGACAGAAAATTCACCCCTCCACTTT
.,TRBV7-8,TRBJ2-1,TRBD1,CASSFRTGSNEQFF,TGTGCCAGCAGCTTTCGGACAGGGTCTAATGAGCAGTTCTTC
.,TRBV5-4,TRBJ1-2,.,CASSPVSAATSYGYTF,TGTGCCAGCAGCCCCGTTAGCGCAGCTACTTCATATGGCTACACCTTC
.,TRBV5-1,TRBJ2-2,.,CASSFVDGTGELIF,TGCGCCAGCAGCTTTGTCGATGGAACCGGGGAGCTGATTTTT
many,TRBV5-1,TRBJ2-3,.,CASSDTSTSTDTQYF,TGCGCCAGCAGCGACACGTCGACCAGCACAGATACGCAGTATTTT
.,TRBV7-6,TRBJ1-6,.,CASSLTGINSPLHF,TGTGCCAGCAGCTTAACGGGGATTAATTCACCCCTCCACTTT
many,TRBV4-3,TRBJ2-1,.,CASSQELGGYNEQFF,TGCGCCAGCAGCCAAGAACTAGGGGGCTACAATGAGCAGTTCTTC
.,TRBV7-8,TRBJ1-4,.,CASSLARSNEKLFF,TGTGCCAGCAGCTTAGCCCGGAGTAATGAAAAACTGTTTTTT
few,TRBV5-1,TRBJ2-3,.,CASSLVPAPDTQYF,TGCGCCAGCAGCTTGGTACCCGCACCCGATACGCAGTATTTT
few,TRBV6-5,TRBJ1-2,.,CASSYSGAGSNYGYTF,TGTGCCAGCAGTTACTCTGGGGCAGGGAGTAACTATGGCTACACCTTC
.,TRBV6-5,TRBJ2-3,TRBD2,CASSTLAGTGGTAQYF,TGTGCCAGCAGTACGCTAGCGGGGACGGGGGGGACGGCGCAGTATTTT
.,TRBV7-2,TRBJ2-5,.,CASSHPPEETQYF,TGTGCCAGCAGCCATCCCCCGGAGGAGACCCAGTACTTC
few,TRBV5-1,TRBJ2-3,.,CASSLWPGSPPSTDTQYF,TGCGCCAGCAGCTTGTGGCCGGGGAGTCCTCCTAGCACAGATACGCAGTATTTT
few,TRBV5-1,TRBJ2-1,.,CASSLPDPYNEQFF,TGCGCCAGCAGCTTGCCGGACCCATACAATGAGCAGTTCTTC
.,TRBV20-1,TRBJ1-2,.,CSARAGAGVNGYTF,TGCAGTGCTAGAGCAGGGGCAGGGGTGAATGGCTACACCTTC
.,TRBV4-1,TRBJ2-3,.,CASSPIQDPSTDTQYF,TGCGCCAGCAGCCCGATTCAGGATCCTAGCACAGATACGCAGTATTTT
.,TRBV20-1,TRBJ2-1,TRBD2,CSARDQTSGPHREQFF,TGCAGTGCTAGAGATCAGACTAGCGGACCCCATAGGGAGCAGTTCTTC
few,TRBV6-5,TRBJ2-1,.,CASSYGRWAGGDEQFF,TGTGCCAGCAGTTACGGGAGGTGGGCCGGCGGGGATGAGCAGTTCTTC
.,TRBV5-1,TRBJ1-2,.,CASSLGENYGYTF,TGCGCCAGCAGCTTGGGGGAGAACTATGGCTACACCTTC
few,TRBV4-1,TRBJ2-1,TRBD2,CASSRTAGDWEQFF,TGCGCCAGCAGCCGAACAGCGGGGGACTGGGAGCAGTTCTTC
few,TRBV4-3,TRBJ2-1,.,CASSPSNGTWSNEQFF,TGCGCCAGCAGCCCCTCAAACGGGACATGGTCTAATGAGCAGTTCTTC
many,TRBV6-5,TRBJ2-2,.,CASSYFNTGELFF,TGTGCCAGCAGTTACTTTAACACCGGGGAGCTGTTTTTT
.,TRBV7-8,TRBJ2-1,.,CASSLIRGAIGNEQLF,TGTGCCAGCAGCCTTATTCGAGGGGCAATAGGTAATGAGCAGTTATTC
.,TRBV3-1,TRBJ1-2,.,CASSQGETGYGYTF,TGTGCCAGCAGCCAAGGGGAGACAGGCTATGGCTACACCTTC
few,TRBV27,TRBJ1-1,.,CASSFSQNTEAFF,TGTGCCAGCAGTTTTAGCCAGAACACTGAAGCTTTCTTT
.,TRBV9,TRBJ2-3,TRBD1,CASSAPAAGGRSGTQYF,TGTGCCAGCAGCGCCCCCGCGGCAGGGGGTCGCTCAGGTACGCAGTATTTT
.,TRBV6-2/TRBV6-3,TRBJ2-6,TRBD2,CASRPRLAGGPSGANVLTF,TGTGCCAGCAGACCCCGACTAGCGGGCGGTCCGAGTGGGGCCAACGTCCTGACTTTC
few,TRBV7-3,TRBJ2-5,.,CASSSGRPVVKTQYF,TGTGCCAGCAGCTCGGGTCGGCCGGTTGTGAAGACCCAGTACTTC
.,TRBV5-1,TRBJ2-5,.,CASSLAPARKETQYF,TGCGCCAGCAGCTTGGCCCCGGCCAGGAAAGAGACCCAGTACTTC